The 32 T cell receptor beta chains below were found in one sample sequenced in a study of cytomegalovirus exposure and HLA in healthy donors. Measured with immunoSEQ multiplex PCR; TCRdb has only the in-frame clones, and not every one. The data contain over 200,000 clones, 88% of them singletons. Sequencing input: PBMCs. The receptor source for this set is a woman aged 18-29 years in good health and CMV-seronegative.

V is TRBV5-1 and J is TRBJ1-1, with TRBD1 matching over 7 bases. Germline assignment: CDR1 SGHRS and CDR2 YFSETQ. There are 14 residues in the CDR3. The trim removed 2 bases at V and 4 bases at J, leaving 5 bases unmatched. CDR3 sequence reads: CASSLQGWGTEAFF. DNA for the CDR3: TGCGCCAGCAGCTTACAGGGGTGGGGCACTGAAGCTTTCTTT. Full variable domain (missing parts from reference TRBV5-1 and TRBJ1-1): KAGVTQTPRYLIKTRGQQVTLSCSPISGHRSVSWYQQTPGQGLQFLFEYFSETQRNKGNFPGRFSGRQFSNSRSEMNVSTLELGDSALYLCASSLQGWGTEAFFGQGTRLTVV.

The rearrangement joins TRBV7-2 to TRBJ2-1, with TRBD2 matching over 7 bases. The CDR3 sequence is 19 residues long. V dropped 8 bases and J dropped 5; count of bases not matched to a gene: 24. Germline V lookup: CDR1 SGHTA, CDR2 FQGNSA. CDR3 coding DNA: TGTGCCAGCGGCCGGACACGGGTGGGGCGGGAGCCCCGGGACAATGAGCAGTTCTTC. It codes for CASGRTRVGREPRDNEQFF.

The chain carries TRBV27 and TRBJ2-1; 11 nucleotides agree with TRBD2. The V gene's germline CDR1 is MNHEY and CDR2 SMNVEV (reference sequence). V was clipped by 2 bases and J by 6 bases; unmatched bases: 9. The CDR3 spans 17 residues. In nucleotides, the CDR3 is TGTGCCAGCAGTTTAGTCGGGTTGACTAGCGGGACCAATGAGCAGTTCTTC. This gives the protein CASSLVGLTSGTNEQFF.

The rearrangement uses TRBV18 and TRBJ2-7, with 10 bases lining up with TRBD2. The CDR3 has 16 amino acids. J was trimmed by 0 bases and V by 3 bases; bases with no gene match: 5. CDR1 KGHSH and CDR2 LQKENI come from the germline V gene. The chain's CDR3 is CASSPSSGRISYEQYF. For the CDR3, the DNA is TGTGCCAGCTCACCCTCTAGCGGGAGAATCTCCTACGAGCAGTACTTC.

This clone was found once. As DNA, the CDR3 is TGTGCCAGCACAGCGGGGGGTGAAAAACTGTTTTTT. It translates to CASTAGGEKLFF. V and J are TRBV7-9 and TRBJ1-4; D is possibly TRBD1 (5 bases). The germline V gene encodes CDR1 SEHNR and CDR2 FQNEAQ (reference sequence). The CDR3 loop spans 12 amino acids. Trimming cost V 7 bases and J 7 bases, with 10 bases left between them.

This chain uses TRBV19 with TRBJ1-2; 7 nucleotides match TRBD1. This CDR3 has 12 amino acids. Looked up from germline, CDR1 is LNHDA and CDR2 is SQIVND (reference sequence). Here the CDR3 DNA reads TGTTCCTCGGCAGGGGGTGGAGTTGGCTACACCTTC. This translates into CSSAGGGVGYTF.

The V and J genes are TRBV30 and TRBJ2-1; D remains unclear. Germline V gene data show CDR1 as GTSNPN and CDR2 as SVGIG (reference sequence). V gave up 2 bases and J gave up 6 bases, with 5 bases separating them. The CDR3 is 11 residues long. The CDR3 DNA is TGTGCCTGGAGTATCTCCAATGAGCAGTTCTTC. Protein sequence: CAWSISNEQFF.

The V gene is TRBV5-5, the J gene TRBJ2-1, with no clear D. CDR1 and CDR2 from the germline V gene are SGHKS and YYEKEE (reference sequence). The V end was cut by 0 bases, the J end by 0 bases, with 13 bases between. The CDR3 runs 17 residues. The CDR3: CASSLALAQSSYNEQFF. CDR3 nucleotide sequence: TGTGCCAGCAGCTTGGCATTAGCTCAGAGCTCCTACAATGAGCAGTTCTTC.

The CDR3 here is CASSVDRVPGGELFF. DNA for the CDR3: TGTGCCAGCAGCGTCGACAGGGTTCCGGGCGGGGAGCTGTTTTTT. This rearrangement joins TRBV9 to TRBJ2-2; 7 nucleotides agree with TRBD1. This CDR3 is 15 amino acids long. From germline, CDR1 is SGDLS and CDR2 YYNGEE. V dropped 2 bases and J dropped 7; count of bases not matched to a gene: 8.

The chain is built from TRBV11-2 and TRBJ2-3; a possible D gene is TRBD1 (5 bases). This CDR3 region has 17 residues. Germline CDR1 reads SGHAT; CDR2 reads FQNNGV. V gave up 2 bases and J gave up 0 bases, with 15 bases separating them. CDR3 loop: CASSLTAGPLSTDTQYF. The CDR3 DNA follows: TGTGCCAGCAGCTTAACGGCAGGGCCCCTTAGCACAGATACGCAGTATTTT.

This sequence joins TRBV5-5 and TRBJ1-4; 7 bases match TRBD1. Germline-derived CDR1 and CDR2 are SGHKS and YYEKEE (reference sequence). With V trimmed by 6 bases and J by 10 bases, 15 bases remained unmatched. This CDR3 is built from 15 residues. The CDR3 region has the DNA TGTGCCAGCACCACCCGCCGGGACAGTCGAGGAAAACTGTTTTTT. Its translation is CASTTRRDSRGKLFF. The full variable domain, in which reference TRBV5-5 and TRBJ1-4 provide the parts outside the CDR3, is DAGVTQSPTHLIKTRGQQVTLRCSPISGHKSVSWYQQVLGQGPQFIFQYYEKEERGRGNFPDRFSARQFPNYSSELNVNALLLGDSALYLCASTTRRDSRGKLFFGSGTQLSVL.

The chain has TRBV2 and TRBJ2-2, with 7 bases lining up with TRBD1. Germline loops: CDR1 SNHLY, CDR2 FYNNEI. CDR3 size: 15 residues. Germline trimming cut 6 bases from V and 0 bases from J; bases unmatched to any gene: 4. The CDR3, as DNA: TGTGCCAGCAGGGGGACAGCTGCGAACACCGGGGAGCTGTTTTTT. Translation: CASRGTAANTGELFF.

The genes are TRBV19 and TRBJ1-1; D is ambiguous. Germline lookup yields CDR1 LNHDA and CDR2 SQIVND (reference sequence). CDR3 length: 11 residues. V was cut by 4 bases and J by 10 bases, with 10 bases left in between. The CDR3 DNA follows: TGTGCCAGTAGTACGGGTCGAAGAGCTTTCTTT. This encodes CASSTGRRAFF.

CDR3 DNA: TGTGCCAGCAGTGGACTAGCGGGAGACACCGGGGAGCTGTTTTTT. Its translation is CASSGLAGDTGELFF. The chain is built from TRBV6-1 and TRBJ2-2; 12 bases align to TRBD2. V dropped 4 bases and J dropped 3; count of bases not matched to a gene: 0. The CDR3 extends over 15 amino acids. Germline V gene sequence: CDR1 MNHNS, CDR2 SASEGT.

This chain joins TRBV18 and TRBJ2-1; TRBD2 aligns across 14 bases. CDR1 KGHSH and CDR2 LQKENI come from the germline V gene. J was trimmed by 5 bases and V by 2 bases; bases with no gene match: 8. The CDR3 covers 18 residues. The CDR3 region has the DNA TGTGCCAGCTCACCAGGACTAGCGGGAGGCCAATCAAACAATGAGCAGTTCTTC. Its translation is CASSPGLAGGQSNNEQFF.

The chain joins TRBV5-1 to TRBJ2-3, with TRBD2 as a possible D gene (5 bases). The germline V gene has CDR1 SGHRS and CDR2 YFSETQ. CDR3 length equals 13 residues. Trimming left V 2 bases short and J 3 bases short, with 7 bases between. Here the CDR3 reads CASSFEGTDTQYF. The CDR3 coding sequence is TGCGCCAGCAGCTTCGAGGGAACAGATACGCAGTATTTT.

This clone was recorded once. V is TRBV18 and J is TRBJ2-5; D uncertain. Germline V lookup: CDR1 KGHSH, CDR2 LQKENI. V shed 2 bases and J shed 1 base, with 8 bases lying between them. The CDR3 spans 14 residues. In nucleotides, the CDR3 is TGTGCCAGCTCACCATTTCCGCGCCAAGAGACCCAGTACTTC. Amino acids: CASSPFPRQETQYF.

The DNA for the CDR3 is TGTGCCAGCAGCCCCGCACATGCGGGTAGCTCAGACAATGAGCAGTTCTTC. Translating it yields CASSPAHAGSSDNEQFF. J is TRBJ2-1 and V is TRBV7-9, with a weak D call TRBD2 (5 bases). The V and J ends lost 5 bases and 5 bases respectively, with 22 bases between them. The CDR3 sequence is 17 residues long. From germline, CDR1 is SEHNR and CDR2 FQNEAQ (reference sequence).

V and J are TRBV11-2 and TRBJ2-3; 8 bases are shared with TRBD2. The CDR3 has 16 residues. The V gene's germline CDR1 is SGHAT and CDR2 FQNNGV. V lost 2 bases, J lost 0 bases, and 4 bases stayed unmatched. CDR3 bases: TGTGCCAGCAGCTTACTTAGCGGGACTAGCACAGATACGCAGTATTTT. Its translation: CASSLLSGTSTDTQYF.

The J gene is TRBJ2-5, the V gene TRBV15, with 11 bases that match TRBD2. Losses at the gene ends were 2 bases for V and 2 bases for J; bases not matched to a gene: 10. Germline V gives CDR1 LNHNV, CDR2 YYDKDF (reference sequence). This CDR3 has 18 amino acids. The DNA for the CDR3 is TGTGCCACCAGCAGACCAAGGGAACTAGCGGGAGTTCAAGAGACCCAGTACTTC. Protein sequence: CATSRPRELAGVQETQYF.

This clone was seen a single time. The CDR3 protein is CASSLSFGAPDYEQYF. The CDR3 coding sequence is TGTGCCAGCAGTTTGTCCTTTGGGGCACCCGATTACGAGCAGTACTTC. The rearrangement links TRBV28 to TRBJ2-7, with D perhaps TRBD1 (5 bases). Germline V gene lookup returns CDR1 MDHEN and CDR2 SYDVKM. This CDR3 spans 16 amino acids. Trimming pared 3 bases from V and 4 bases from J, leaving 19 bases between.

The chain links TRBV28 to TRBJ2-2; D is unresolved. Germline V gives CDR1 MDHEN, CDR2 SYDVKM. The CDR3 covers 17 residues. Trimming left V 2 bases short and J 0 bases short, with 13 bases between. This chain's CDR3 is CASSLVYAVSNTGELFF. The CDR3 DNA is TGTGCCAGCAGTTTAGTATACGCAGTCTCGAACACCGGGGAGCTGTTTTTT.

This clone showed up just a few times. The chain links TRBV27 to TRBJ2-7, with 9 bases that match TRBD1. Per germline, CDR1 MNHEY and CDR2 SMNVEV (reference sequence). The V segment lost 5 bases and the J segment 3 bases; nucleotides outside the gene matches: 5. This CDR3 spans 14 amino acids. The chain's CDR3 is CASSDRDRVYEQYF. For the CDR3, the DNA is TGTGCCAGCAGTGACCGGGACAGGGTCTACGAGCAGTACTTC.

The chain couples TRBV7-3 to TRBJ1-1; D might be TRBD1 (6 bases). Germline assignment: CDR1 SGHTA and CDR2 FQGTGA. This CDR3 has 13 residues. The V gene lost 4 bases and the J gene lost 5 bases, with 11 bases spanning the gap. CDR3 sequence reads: CASSYRDGTEAFF. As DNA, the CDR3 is TGTGCCAGCAGCTACAGGGATGGGACTGAAGCTTTCTTT.

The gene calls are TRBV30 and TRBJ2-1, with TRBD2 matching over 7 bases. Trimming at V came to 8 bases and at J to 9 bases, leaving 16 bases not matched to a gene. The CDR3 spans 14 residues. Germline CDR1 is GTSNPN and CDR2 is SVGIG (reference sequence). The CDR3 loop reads CAGQTPAGVAEQFF. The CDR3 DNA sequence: TGTGCCGGCCAAACCCCGGCGGGAGTCGCTGAGCAGTTCTTC. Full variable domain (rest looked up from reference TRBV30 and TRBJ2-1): SQTIHQWPATLVQPVGSPLSLECTVEGTSNPNLYWYRQAAGRGLQLLFYSVGIGQISSEVPQNLSASRPQDRQFILSSKKLLLSDSGFYLCAGQTPAGVAEQFFGPGTRLTVL.

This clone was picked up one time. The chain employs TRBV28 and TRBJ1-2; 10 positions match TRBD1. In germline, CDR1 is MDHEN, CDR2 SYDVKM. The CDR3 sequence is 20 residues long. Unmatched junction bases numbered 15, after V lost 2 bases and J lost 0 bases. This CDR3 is CASSLADSSGQGPTNYGYTF. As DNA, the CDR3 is TGTGCCAGCAGTTTAGCAGATAGTTCGGGACAGGGGCCGACTAACTATGGCTACACCTTC.

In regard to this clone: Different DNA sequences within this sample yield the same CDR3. This CDR3 reads CASSLSDQPQHF. The CDR3 DNA is TGTGCCAGCAGTTTGTCAGATCAGCCCCAGCATTTT. The chain employs TRBV28 and TRBJ1-5, with D hard to call. Trimming shortened V by 3 bases and J by 5 bases, and 5 bases separated the two germline ends. Looked up from germline, CDR1 is MDHEN and CDR2 is SYDVKM. The CDR3 sequence is 12 residues long.

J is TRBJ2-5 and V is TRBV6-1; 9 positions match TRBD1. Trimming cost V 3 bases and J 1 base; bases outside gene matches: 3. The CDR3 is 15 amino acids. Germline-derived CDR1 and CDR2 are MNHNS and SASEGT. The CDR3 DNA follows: TGTGCCAGCAGTGACACAGGGGGCATCCAAGAGACCCAGTACTTC. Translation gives CASSDTGGIQETQYF.

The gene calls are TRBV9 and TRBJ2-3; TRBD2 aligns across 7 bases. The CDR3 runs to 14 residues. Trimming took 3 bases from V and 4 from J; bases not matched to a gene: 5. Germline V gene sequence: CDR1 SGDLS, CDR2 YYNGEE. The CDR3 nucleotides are TGTGCCAGCAGCGCCCCAGCGGGATCAGATACGCAGTATTTT. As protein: CASSAPAGSDTQYF.

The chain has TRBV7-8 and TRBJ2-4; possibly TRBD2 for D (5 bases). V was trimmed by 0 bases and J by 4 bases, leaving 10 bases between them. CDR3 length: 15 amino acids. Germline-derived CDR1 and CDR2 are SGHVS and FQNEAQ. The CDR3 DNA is TGTGCCAGCAGCTTAGCGGGAGCCTTAAAAAACATTCAGTACTTC. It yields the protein CASSLAGALKNIQYF.

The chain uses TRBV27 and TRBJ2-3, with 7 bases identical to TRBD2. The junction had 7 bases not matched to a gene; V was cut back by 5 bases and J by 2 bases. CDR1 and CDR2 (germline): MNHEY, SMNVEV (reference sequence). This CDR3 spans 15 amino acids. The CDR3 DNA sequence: TGTGCCAGCAGTCCCCAGCGGGGAAACACAGATACGCAGTATTTT. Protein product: CASSPQRGNTDTQYF.

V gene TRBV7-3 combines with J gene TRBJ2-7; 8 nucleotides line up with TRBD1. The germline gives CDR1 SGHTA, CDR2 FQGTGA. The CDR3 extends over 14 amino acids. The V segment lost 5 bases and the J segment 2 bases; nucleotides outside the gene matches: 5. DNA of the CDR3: TGTGCCAGCAGCCCTGCAGGGGGCACCTACGAGCAGTACTTC. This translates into CASSPAGGTYEQYF.